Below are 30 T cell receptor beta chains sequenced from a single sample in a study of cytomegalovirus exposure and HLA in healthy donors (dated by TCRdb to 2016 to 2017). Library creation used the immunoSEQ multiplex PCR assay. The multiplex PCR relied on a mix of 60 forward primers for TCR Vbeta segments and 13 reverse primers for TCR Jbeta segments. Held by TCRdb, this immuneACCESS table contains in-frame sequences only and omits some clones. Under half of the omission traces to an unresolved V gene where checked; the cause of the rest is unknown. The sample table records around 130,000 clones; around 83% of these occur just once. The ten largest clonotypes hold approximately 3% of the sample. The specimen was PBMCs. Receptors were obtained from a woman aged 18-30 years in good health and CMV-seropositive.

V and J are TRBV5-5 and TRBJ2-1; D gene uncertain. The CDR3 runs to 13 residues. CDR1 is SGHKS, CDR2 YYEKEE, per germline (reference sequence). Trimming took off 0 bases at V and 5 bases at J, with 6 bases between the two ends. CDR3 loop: CASSLGSDNEQFF. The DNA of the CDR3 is TGTGCCAGCAGCTTGGGGTCAGACAATGAGCAGTTCTTC.

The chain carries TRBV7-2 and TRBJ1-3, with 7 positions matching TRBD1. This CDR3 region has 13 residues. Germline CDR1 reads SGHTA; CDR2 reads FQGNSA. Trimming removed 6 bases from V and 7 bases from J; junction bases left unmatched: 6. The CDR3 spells CASRGGQTNTIYF. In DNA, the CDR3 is TGTGCCAGCAGAGGGGGACAGACGAACACCATATATTTT.

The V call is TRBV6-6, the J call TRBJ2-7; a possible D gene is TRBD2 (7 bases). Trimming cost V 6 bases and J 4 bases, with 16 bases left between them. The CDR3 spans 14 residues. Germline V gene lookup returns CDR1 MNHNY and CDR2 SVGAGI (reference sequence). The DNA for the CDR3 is TGTGCCAGCAGCAACCAGGGGAGGGAGTACGAGCAGTACTTC. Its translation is CASSNQGREYEQYF.

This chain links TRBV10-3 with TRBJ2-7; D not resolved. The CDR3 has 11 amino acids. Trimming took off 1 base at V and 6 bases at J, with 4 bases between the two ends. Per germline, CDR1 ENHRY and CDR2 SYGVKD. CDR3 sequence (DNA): TGTGCCATCAGTGAGTTAGTCGAGCAGTACTTC. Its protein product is CAISELVEQYF.

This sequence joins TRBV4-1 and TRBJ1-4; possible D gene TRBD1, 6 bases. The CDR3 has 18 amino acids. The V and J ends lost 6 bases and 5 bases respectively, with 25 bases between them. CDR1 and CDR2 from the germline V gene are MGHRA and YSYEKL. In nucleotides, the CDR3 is TGCGCCAGCAGGGCAGGGGAAGTTTGGGGGGGGGAAAATGAAAAACTGTTTTTT. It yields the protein CASRAGEVWGGENEKLFF.

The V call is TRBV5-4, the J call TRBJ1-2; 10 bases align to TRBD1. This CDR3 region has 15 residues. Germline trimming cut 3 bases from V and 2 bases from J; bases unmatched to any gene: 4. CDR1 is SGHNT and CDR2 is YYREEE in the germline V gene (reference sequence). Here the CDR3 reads CASSYPGQGNYGYTF. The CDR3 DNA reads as TGTGCCAGCAGCTATCCGGGACAGGGGAACTATGGCTACACCTTC.

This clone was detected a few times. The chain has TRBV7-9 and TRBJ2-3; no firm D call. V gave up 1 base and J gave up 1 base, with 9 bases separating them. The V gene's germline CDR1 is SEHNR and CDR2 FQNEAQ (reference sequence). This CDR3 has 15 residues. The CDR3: CASSLVAPRTDTQYF. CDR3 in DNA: TGTGCCAGCAGCTTAGTAGCCCCCCGCACAGATACGCAGTATTTT.

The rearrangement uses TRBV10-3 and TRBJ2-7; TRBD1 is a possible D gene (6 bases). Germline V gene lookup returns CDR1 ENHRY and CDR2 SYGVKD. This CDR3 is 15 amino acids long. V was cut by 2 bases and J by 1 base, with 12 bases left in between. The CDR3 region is CAISEMSGESYEQYF. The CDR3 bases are TGTGCCATCAGTGAGATGTCAGGGGAGTCCTACGAGCAGTACTTC.

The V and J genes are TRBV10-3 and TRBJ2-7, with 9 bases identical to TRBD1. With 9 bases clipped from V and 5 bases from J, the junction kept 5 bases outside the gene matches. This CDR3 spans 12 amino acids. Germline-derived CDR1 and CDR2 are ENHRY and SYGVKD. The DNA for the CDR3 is TGTGCCATTTGGGACAGGGTGAACGAGCAGTACTTC. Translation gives CAIWDRVNEQYF.

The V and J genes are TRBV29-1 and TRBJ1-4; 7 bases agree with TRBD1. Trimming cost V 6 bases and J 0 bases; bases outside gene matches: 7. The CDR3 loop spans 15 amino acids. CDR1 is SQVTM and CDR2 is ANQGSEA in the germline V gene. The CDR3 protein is CSVSGTAATNEKLFF. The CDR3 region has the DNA TGCAGCGTCTCCGGGACAGCCGCAACTAATGAAAAACTGTTTTTT.

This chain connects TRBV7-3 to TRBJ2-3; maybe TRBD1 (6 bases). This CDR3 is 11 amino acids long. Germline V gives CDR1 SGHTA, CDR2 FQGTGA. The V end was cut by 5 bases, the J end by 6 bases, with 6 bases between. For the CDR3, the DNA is TGTGCCAGCAGCCAGGGGGATACGCAGTATTTT. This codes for CASSQGDTQYF.

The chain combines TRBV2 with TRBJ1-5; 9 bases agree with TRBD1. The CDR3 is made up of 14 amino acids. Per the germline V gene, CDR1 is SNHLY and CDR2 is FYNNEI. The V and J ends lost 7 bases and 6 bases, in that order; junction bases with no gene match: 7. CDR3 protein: CASNHRGRGQPQHF. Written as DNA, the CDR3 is TGTGCCAGCAACCACAGGGGGCGAGGTCAGCCCCAGCATTTT.

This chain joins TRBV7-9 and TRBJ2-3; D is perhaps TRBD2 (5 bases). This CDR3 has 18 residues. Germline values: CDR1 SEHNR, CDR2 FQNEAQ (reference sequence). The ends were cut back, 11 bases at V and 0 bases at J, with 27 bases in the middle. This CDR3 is CAGADSQEKPSSTDTQYF. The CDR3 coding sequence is TGTGCCGGCGCGGACTCGCAGGAGAAACCTTCTAGCACAGATACGCAGTATTTT.

This CDR3 is CASGPPAGGPQKTDTQYF. In nucleotides, the CDR3 is TGTGCCAGCGGACCCCCGGCGGGGGGCCCTCAAAAGACAGATACGCAGTATTTT. The chain combines TRBV21-1 with TRBJ2-3; the DNA was not used to check the table's D call, TRBD2. TRBV21-1 is a recognized pseudogene. This CDR3 contains 18 residues.

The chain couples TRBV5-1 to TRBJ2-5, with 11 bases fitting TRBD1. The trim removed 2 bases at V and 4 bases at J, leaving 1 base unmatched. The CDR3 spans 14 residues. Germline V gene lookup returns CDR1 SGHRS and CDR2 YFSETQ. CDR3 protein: CASSFGTGGETQYF. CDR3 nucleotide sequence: TGCGCCAGCAGCTTTGGGACAGGGGGAGAGACCCAGTACTTC.

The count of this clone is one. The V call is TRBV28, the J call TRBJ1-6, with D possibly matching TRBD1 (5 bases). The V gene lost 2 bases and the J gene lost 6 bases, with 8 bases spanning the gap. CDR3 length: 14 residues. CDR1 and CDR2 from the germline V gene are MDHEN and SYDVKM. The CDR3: CASSLRQGNSPLHF. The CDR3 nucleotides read TGTGCCAGCAGTTTAAGGCAGGGTAATTCACCCCTCCACTTT. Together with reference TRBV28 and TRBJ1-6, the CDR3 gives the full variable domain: DVKVTQSSRYLVKRTGEKVFLECVQDMDHENMFWYRQDPGLGLRLIYFSYDVKMKEKGDIPEGYSVSREKKERFSLILESASTNQTSMYLCASSLRQGNSPLHFGNGTRLTVT.

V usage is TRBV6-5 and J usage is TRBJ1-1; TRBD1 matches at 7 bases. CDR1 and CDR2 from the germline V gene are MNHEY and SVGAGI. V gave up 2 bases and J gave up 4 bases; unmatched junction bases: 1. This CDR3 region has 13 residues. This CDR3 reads CASSYTGATEAFF. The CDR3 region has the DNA TGTGCCAGCAGTTACACAGGGGCCACTGAAGCTTTCTTT.

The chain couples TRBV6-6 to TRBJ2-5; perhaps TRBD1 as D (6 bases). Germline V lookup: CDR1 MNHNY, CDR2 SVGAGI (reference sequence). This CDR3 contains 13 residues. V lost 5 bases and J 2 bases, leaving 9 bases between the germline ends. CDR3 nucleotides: TGTGCCAGCAGTAGGGACACTCAAGAGACCCAGTACTTC. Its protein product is CASSRDTQETQYF.

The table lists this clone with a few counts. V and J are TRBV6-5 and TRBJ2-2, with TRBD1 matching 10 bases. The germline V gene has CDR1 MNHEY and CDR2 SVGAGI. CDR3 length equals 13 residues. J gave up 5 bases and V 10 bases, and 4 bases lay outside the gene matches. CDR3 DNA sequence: TGTGCCACCGGACAGGGGGGGACCGGGGAGCTGTTTTTT. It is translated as CATGQGGTGELFF.

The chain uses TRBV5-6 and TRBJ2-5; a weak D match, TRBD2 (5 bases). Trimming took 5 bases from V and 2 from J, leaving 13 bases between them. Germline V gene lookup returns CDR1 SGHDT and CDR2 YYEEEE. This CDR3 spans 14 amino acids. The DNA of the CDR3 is TGTGCCAGCAGGATCGGGATCGGACAAGAGACCCAGTACTTC. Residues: CASRIGIGQETQYF.

The CDR3 is CASSVRRDEGYTF. CDR3 bases: TGTGCCAGCAGTGTTCGACGGGATGAGGGCTACACCTTC. V is TRBV2 and J is TRBJ1-2, with no clear D. The germline gives CDR1 SNHLY, CDR2 FYNNEI. The CDR3 runs 13 residues. Trimming removed 4 bases at V and 8 bases at J, with 14 bases between.

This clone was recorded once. Here the CDR3 DNA reads TGTGCCAGCAGTTACCCGGCAGGGGTTGGAAACACCATATATTTT. Encoded protein: CASSYPAGVGNTIYF. The chain links TRBV6-5 to TRBJ1-3; TRBD1 is a possible D gene (6 bases). CDR1 MNHEY and CDR2 SVGAGI come from the germline V gene. Trimming took 2 bases from V and 3 from J, leaving 11 bases between them. The CDR3 is 15 amino acids.

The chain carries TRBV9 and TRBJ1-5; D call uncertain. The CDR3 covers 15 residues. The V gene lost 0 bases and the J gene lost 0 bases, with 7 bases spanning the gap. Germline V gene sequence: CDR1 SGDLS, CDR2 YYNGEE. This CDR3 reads CASSVAGDSNQPQHF. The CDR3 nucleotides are TGTGCCAGCAGCGTAGCGGGAGATAGCAATCAGCCCCAGCATTTT.

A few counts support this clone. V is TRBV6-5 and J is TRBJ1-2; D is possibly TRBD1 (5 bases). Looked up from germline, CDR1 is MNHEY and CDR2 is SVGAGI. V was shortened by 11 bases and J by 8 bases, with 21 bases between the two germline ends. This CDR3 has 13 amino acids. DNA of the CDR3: TGTGCCCCTTCGGGGGGAGGAGAAGAGGGCTACACCTTC. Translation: CAPSGGGEEGYTF.

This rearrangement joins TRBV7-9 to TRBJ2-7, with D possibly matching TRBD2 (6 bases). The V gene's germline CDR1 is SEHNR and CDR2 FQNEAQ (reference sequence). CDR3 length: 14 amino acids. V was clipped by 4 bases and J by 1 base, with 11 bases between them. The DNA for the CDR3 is TGTGCCAGCAGCTCGGGACTGCGTTCCTACGAGCAGTACTTC. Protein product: CASSSGLRSYEQYF.

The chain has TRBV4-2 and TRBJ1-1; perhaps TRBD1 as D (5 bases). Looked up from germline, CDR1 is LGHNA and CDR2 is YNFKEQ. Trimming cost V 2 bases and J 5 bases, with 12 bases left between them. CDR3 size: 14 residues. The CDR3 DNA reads TGTGCCAGCAGCCAATCGACAGACGGGACTGAAGCTTTCTTT. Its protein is CASSQSTDGTEAFF.

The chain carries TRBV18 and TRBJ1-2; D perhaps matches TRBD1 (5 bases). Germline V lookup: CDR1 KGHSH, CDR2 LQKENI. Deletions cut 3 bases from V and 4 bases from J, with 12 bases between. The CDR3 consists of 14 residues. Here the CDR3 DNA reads TGTGCCAGCTCACCTTCCTCCGGGGGCTATGGCTACACCTTC. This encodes CASSPSSGGYGYTF.

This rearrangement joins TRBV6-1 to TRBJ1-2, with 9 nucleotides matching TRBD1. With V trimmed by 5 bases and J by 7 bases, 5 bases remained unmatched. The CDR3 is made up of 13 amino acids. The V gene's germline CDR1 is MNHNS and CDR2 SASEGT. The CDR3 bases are TGTGCCAGCAGTATCGACAGGGGGGGTGGCTACACCTTC. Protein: CASSIDRGGGYTF.

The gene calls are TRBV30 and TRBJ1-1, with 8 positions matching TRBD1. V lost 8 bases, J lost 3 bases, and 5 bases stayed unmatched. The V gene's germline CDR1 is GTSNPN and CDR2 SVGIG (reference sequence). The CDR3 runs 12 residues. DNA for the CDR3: TGTGCCCCCGCACAGGGGGACACTGAAGCTTTCTTT. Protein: CAPAQGDTEAFF.

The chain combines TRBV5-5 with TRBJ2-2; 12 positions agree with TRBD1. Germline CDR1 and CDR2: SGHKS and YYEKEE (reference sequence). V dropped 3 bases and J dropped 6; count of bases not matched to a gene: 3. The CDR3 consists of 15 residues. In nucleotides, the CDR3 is TGTGCCAGCAGCTGGGACAGGGGGCGTCCCGGGGAGCTGTTTTTT. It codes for CASSWDRGRPGELFF.